One and the same sample provided the 22 T cell receptor beta chains below, sequenced in a study of early T cells in non-severe SARS-CoV-2 infection. MiXCR was run by TCRdb on the 5' RACE reads, yielding one entry per CDR3 protein. Of approximately 26,000 distinct CDR3 sequences listed, 4.2% are singletons. Source material: whole blood. The origin of the receptors is an adult who was a healthcare worker with PCR-confirmed SARS-CoV-2 infection or an uninfected control (not recorded which).

This clonotype was observed a handful of times. This chain joins TRBV7-3 and TRBJ2-7; TRBD1 matches at 9 bases. There are 16 residues in the CDR3. CDR1 and CDR2 (germline): SGHTA, FQGTGA. The ends lost 5 bases at V and 3 bases at J; junction bases unmatched: 11. CDR3 protein: CASSPVWDRDIYEQYF. The DNA of the CDR3 is TGTGCCAGCAGCCCAGTGTGGGACAGGGATATCTACGAGCAGTACTTC.

This clonotype was observed at least ten times. V is TRBV2 and J is TRBJ2-7; maybe TRBD1 (6 bases). CDR1 is SNHLY, CDR2 FYNNEI, per germline. Deletions cut 7 bases from V and 0 bases from J, with 10 bases between. The CDR3 loop spans 13 amino acids. In nucleotides, the CDR3 is TGTGCCAGCAACTGGGACAACTCCTACGAGCAGTACTTC. This encodes CASNWDNSYEQYF.

This clonotype was seen many times. The rearrangement uses TRBV5-8 and TRBJ2-1, with a possible D match to TRBD2 (5 bases). The V and J ends lost 0 bases and 3 bases respectively, with 19 bases between them. The CDR3 has 18 residues. Germline V lookup: CDR1 SGHTS, CDR2 YDEGEE. The CDR3 DNA reads as TGTGCCAGCAGCTTGGGCATCGGCAGCGGTTCATTCTACAATGAGCAGTTCTTC. Translating gives CASSLGIGSGSFYNEQFF.

At least ten counts were recorded for this clonotype. This sequence joins TRBV7-9 and TRBJ2-7; 11 bases map to TRBD2. V was pared by 5 bases and J by 3 bases, with 6 bases of the junction left unmatched. The germline V gene encodes CDR1 SEHNR and CDR2 FQNEAQ (reference sequence). The CDR3 covers 15 residues. CDR3 in DNA: TGTGCCAGCAGCCCTACGACTAGCGGGATCTACGAGCAGTACTTC. It encodes CASSPTTSGIYEQYF.

This clonotype was detected ten times or more. The V call is TRBV6-1, the J call TRBJ2-2, with a weak D call TRBD2 (5 bases). From germline, CDR1 is MNHNS and CDR2 SASEGT. V lost 7 bases, J lost 6 bases, and 18 bases lay in between. The CDR3 contains 15 residues. CDR3 loop: CASKVWASSAGELFF. CDR3 DNA sequence: TGTGCCAGCAAGGTTTGGGCTAGCTCCGCCGGGGAGCTGTTTTTT.

This clonotype is termed medium-sized. The chain links TRBV20-1 to TRBJ2-3, with 10 bases that match TRBD2. Germline CDR1 DFQATT, CDR2 SNEGSKA (reference sequence). After removal of 1 base from V and 6 bases from J, the junction contained 10 bases not matched to a gene. The CDR3 has 16 residues. The CDR3: CSARVAGGPSGDTQYF. The DNA of the CDR3 is TGCAGTGCTAGAGTAGCGGGAGGTCCCTCGGGGGATACGCAGTATTTT.

This clonotype was seen repeatedly, ten times or more. The V and J genes are TRBV27 and TRBJ1-1; D is unclear. V lost 10 bases, J lost 4 bases, and 19 bases lay in between. Germline CDR1 MNHEY, CDR2 SMNVEV (reference sequence). The CDR3 runs 14 residues. The CDR3: CATSPGGRTTEAFF. For the CDR3, the DNA is TGTGCCACCTCCCCCGGAGGAAGAACCACTGAAGCTTTCTTT.

This clonotype was observed a few times. The chain has TRBV4-1 and TRBJ2-3; 11 positions match TRBD2. Germline values: CDR1 MGHRA, CDR2 YSYEKL. Unmatched junction bases numbered 9, after V lost 1 base and J lost 6 bases. This CDR3 is 17 amino acids long. The CDR3 loop is CASSQAQTSGIDDTQYF. CDR3 sequence (DNA): TGCGCCAGCAGCCAAGCCCAGACTAGCGGGATTGACGATACGCAGTATTTT.

This clonotype was recorded at least ten times. V usage is TRBV12-3 or TRBV12-4 and J usage is TRBJ1-4; possibly TRBD1 for D (5 bases). The CDR3 runs to 15 residues. Trimming shortened V by 6 bases and J by 8 bases, and 19 bases separated the two germline ends. CDR3 amino acids: CASSPRGRQREKLFF. The CDR3 bases are TGTGCCAGCAGCCCTAGGGGTCGACAGAGAGAAAAACTGTTTTTT.

This clonotype was seen many times. The chain links TRBV5-1 to TRBJ2-7; 11 nucleotides line up with TRBD1. The CDR3 length is 14 residues. CDR1 SGHRS and CDR2 YFSETQ come from the germline V gene. The junction had 5 bases not matched to a gene; V was cut back by 9 bases and J by 0 bases. Here the CDR3 DNA reads TGCGCCACCCGGACAGGGGGCAACTCCTACGAGCAGTACTTC. This codes for CATRTGGNSYEQYF.

This rearrangement joins TRBV24-1 to TRBJ2-2; no definite D call. Trimming removed 3 bases at V and 3 bases at J, with 13 bases between. This CDR3 is built from 16 residues. Germline V gene data show CDR1 as KGHDR and CDR2 as SFDVKD. CDR3 in DNA: TGTGCCACCAGTGATCTGACCGCCTGGGACACCGGGGAGCTGTTTTTT. It translates to CATSDLTAWDTGELFF.

This clonotype has a count of ten or more. The chain uses TRBV7-3 and TRBJ2-1; possibly TRBD2 for D (5 bases). This CDR3 has 15 amino acids. The germline V gene encodes CDR1 SGHTA and CDR2 FQGTGA. Between the trimmed V and J ends, which lost 2 bases and 4 bases, there was a span of 12 bases. CDR3 sequence reads: CASSLQSGEYNEQFF. CDR3 in DNA: TGTGCCAGCAGCTTACAGTCCGGGGAATACAATGAGCAGTTCTTC.

This clonotype was recorded many times. V gene TRBV7-6 combines with J gene TRBJ2-2; D is undetermined. Between the trimmed V and J ends, which lost 8 bases and 0 bases, there was a span of 4 bases. Germline-derived CDR1 and CDR2 are SGHVS and FNYEAQ. The CDR3 extends over 12 amino acids. The CDR3 is CASLTNTGELFF. The CDR3 DNA is TGTGCCAGCCTCACGAACACCGGGGAGCTGTTTTTT.

At least ten counts were recorded for this clonotype. This chain connects TRBV2 to TRBJ1-2; 10 bases match TRBD1. Germline trimming cut 4 bases from V and 14 bases from J; bases unmatched to any gene: 7. The germline gives CDR1 SNHLY, CDR2 FYNNEI. CDR3 length: 12 amino acids. In nucleotides, the CDR3 is TGTGCCAGCAGTGCGGGGACAGGGGAAAGAACCTTC. It is translated as CASSAGTGERTF.

Ten or more counts support this clonotype. The V and J genes are TRBV11-2 and TRBJ1-1; no firm D call. The CDR3 totals 16 residues. V gave up 4 bases and J gave up 0 bases, with 15 bases separating them. CDR1 and CDR2 from the germline V gene are SGHAT and FQNNGV. The CDR3 region is CASSSSPFFMNTEAFF. CDR3 DNA sequence: TGTGCCAGCAGCTCCTCTCCTTTCTTCATGAACACTGAAGCTTTCTTT.

Of note for this clonotype: A much larger clone differs from this one at a single base, so this may be a read error. The chain links TRBV18 to TRBJ2-3; D perhaps matches TRBD1 (6 bases). The CDR3 sequence is 14 residues long. Germline V gene lookup returns CDR1 KGHSH and CDR2 LQKENI. The V and J ends lost 6 bases and 5 bases respectively, with 15 bases between them. The CDR3 reads CASSLTGCGDTQYF. Here the CDR3 DNA reads TGTGCCAGCTCTCTTACAGGGTGCGGAGATACGCAGTATTTT.

In this sample, this clonotype turned up many times. The chain links TRBV5-4 to TRBJ1-5; 7 bases align to TRBD1. J lost 0 bases, V lost 2 bases, and 8 bases had no gene match. This CDR3 has 17 amino acids. CDR1 and CDR2 (germline): SGHNT, YYREEE (reference sequence). CDR3 sequence: CASSLDGQDDSNQPQHF. CDR3 nucleotide sequence: TGTGCCAGCAGCTTAGATGGACAGGACGATAGCAATCAGCCCCAGCATTTT.

This clonotype came up many times. This chain joins TRBV28 and TRBJ2-7, with 9 bases lining up with TRBD2. The germline gives CDR1 MDHEN, CDR2 SYDVKM. Losses at the gene ends were 6 bases for V and 9 bases for J; bases not matched to a gene: 9. This CDR3 has 13 residues. Here the CDR3 reads CASSLTSGLGQYF. CDR3 nucleotides: TGTGCCAGCAGCTTAACTAGCGGGCTCGGGCAGTACTTC.

This clonotype was observed many times. The chain couples TRBV14 to TRBJ1-1; D is undetermined. Germline V gene lookup returns CDR1 SGHDN and CDR2 FVKESK. CDR3 length: 13 residues. The germline V and J ends were trimmed by 4 bases and 0 bases, with 6 bases remaining between them. CDR3 region: CASSRQMNTEAFF. CDR3 coding DNA: TGTGCCAGCAGCCGGCAGATGAACACTGAAGCTTTCTTT. The entire variable domain, with the rest obtained from reference TRBV14 and TRBJ1-1, is as follows: EAGVTQFPSHSVIEKGQTVTLRCDPISGHDNLYWYRRVMGKEIKFLLHFVKESKQDESGMPNNRFLAERTGGTYSTLKVQPAELEDSGVYFCASSRQMNTEAFFGQGTRLTVV.

There are many counts of this clonotype. The chain carries TRBV2 and TRBJ2-5; possible D gene TRBD2, 5 bases. CDR1 SNHLY and CDR2 FYNNEI come from the germline V gene. This CDR3 has 12 residues. Trimming took off 4 bases at V and 8 bases at J, with 11 bases between the two ends. CDR3 in amino acids: CASSVTGETQYF. CDR3 coding DNA: TGTGCCAGCAGTGTGACCGGGGAAACCCAGTACTTC.

This clonotype was recorded at least ten times. The chain is built from TRBV9 and TRBJ1-6, with D perhaps TRBD1 (6 bases). The germline V and J ends were trimmed by 3 bases and 4 bases, with 8 bases remaining between them. The CDR3 loop spans 14 amino acids. Looked up from germline, CDR1 is SGDLS and CDR2 is YYNGEE. CDR3 DNA sequence: TGTGCCAGCAGCGCCGGACAGTATAATTCACCCCTCCACTTT. It translates to CASSAGQYNSPLHF.

This clonotype was picked up many times. The gene calls are TRBV7-3 and TRBJ2-1; D remains ambiguous. Germline V gives CDR1 SGHTA, CDR2 FQGTGA. The length of the CDR3 is 13 residues. V shed 1 base and J shed 9 bases, with 10 bases lying between them. CDR3 region: CASSLNPLLEQFF. DNA of the CDR3: TGTGCCAGCAGCTTAAACCCTTTGCTTGAGCAGTTCTTC.